This record covers a single T cell receptor (beta chain). The table lists this clonotype with many counts. This receptor's antigen is unknown. The sample holds no much larger clone one base away, and base qualities are not on file. Reads for this sample came from an Illumina HiSeq 1500. Using fastp trimming at Q25 and MiXCR clonotype assembly, TCRdb reanalyzed the public sequencing data and kept in-frame beta chains. All rows with the same CDR3 protein become a single entry with the most common DNA and genes. For this sample there are under 200,000 distinct CDR3 sequences; less than 9.5% appear just once. Of the sample, about 4.6% is held by the ten largest clones. The data stem from a study of T cell repertoires in cytomegalovirus infection (dated by TCRdb to the late 2010s). Notes on the research overall: Donor HLA type was relevant to the analysis, as public TCR beta signatures indicated carriage of CMV infection together with the matching HLA type. Study-level results and caveats: In both this cohort and an independent roughly 350-donor cohort, the cumulative frequency of public TCR beta family members distinguished carriers of CMV infection plus the relevant HLA type. The ex vivo response was dominated by HLA-C-restricted CMV-specific TCR beta clonotypes, and the single most frequent clonotype in two of eight donors was supplied by these HLA-C-restricted clonotypes.

The CDR3 starts with the cysteine, ends with the phenylalanine, and has 17 residues. Here the CDR3 DNA is all that survives: 51 bases in frame from base 1. Per the germline V gene, SGHTA is the CDR1 and FQGNSA is the CDR2. Relative to germline, V is missing 7 bases and J is missing 3 bases, with 12 bases of the junction outside any gene match. The receptor chain draws on TRBV7-2 and TRBJ2-4; 10 bases in the junction line up with TRBD2. The TCR was taken from a human donor in good health (CMV status not recorded). Some clones in this sample may be carry-over from other donors' samples. The sequencing input was PBMCs. The CDR3 protein sequence reads: CASKAGGLGGSKNIQYF. The DNA reads as follows: TGTGCCAGCAAAGCGGGAGGGCTAGGGGGGAGCAAAAACATTCAGTACTTC.